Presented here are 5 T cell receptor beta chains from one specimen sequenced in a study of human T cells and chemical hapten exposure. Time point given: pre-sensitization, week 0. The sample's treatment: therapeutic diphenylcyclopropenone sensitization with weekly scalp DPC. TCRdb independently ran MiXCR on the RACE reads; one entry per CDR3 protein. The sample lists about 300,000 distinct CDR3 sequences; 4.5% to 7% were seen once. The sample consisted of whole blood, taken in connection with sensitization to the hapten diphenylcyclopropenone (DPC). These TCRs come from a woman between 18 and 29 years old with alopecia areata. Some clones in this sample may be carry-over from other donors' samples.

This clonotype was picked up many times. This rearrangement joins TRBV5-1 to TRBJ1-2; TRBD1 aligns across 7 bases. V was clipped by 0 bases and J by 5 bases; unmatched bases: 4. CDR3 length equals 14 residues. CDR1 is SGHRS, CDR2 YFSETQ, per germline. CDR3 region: CASSLEQGSYGYTF. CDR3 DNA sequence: TGCGCCAGCAGCTTGGAACAGGGGAGTTATGGCTACACCTTC.

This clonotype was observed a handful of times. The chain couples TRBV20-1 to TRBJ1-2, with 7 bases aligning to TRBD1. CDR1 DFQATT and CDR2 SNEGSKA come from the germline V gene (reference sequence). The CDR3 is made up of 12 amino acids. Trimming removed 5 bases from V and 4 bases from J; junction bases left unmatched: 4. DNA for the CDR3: TGCAGTGCTCAAACAGGGGTCTATGGCTACACCTTC. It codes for CSAQTGVYGYTF.

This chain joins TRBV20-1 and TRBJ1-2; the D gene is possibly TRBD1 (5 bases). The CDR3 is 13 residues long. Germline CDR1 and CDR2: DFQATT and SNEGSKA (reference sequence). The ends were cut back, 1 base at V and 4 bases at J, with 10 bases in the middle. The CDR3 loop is CSARGQQGYGYTF. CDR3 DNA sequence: TGCAGTGCTAGAGGTCAGCAGGGCTATGGCTACACCTTC.

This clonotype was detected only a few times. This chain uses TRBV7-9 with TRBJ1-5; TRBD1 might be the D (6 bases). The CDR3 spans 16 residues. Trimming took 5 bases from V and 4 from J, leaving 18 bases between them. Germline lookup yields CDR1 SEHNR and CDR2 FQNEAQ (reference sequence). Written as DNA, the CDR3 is TGTGCCAGCAGCACAAGTAGGGGGGCACCTAATCAGCCCCAGCATTTT. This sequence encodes CASSTSRGAPNQPQHF.

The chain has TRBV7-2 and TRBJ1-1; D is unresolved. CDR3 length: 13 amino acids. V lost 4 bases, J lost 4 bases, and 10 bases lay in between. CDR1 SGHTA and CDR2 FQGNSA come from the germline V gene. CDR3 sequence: CASSSGLGTEAFF. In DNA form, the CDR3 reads TGTGCCAGCAGCTCAGGTCTGGGCACTGAAGCTTTCTTT.